This TCR beta chain was obtained from a study of blood T cell repertoires in COVID-19. Study context: Sources were T cells, B-cell-depleted T cells, or PBMCs; the material itself was cDNA or gDNA.

Seattle researchers signed up patients amid active infection and tracked them longitudinally. The data were produced by immunoSEQ multiplex PCR, yet TCRdb's version contains in-frame clones alone and is incomplete. The sample lists around 340,000 clones, approximately 86% seen once, with just over 7% in the top ten. This receptor was obtained from a woman aged 60-75 years with COVID-19, enrolled during active disease. The sequencing sample was made of peripheral blood.

The CDR3 here is CAIQDGVREKLFF. The CDR3 DNA reads as TGTGCCATTCAGGACGGGGTACGAGAAAAACTGTTTTTT. This chain connects TRBV10-3 to TRBJ1-4; unclear D gene. Per the germline V gene, CDR1 is ENHRY and CDR2 is SYGVKD. The CDR3 extends over 13 amino acids. Trimming removed 9 bases at V and 8 bases at J, with 16 bases between.